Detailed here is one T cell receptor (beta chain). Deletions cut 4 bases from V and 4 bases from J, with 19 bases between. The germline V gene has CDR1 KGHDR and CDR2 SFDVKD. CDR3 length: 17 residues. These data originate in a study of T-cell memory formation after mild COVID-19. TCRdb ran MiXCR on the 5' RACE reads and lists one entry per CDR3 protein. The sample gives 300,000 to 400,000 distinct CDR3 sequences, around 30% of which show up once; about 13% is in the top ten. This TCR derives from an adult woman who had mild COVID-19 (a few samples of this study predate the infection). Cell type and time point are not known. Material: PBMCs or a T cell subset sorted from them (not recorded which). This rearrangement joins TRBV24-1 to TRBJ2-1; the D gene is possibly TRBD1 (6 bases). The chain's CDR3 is CATSDAGTPGLYNEQFF. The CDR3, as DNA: TGTGCCACCAGTGACGCCGGGACACCGGGGCTGTACAATGAGCAGTTCTTC.